This TCR beta chain was documented in a study of human T cells and chemical hapten exposure. On the study more broadly: The sensitizer, 2% DPC, was used on approximately 2 cm by approximately 2 cm of upper inner arm skin. Yields of TCR per sample differed, chiefly owing to small differences in pooled library volume.

Methods used by the authors: Sample TCR counts, which ranged from about 20,000 to 700,000, had a median of around 96,000. TCRdb processed the RACE reads anew with MiXCR; each CDR3 protein has one entry. The V and J calls follow TCRdb's processing rather than the paper's. The profile shows over 60,000 distinct CDR3 sequences, approximately 10% of them singletons. Sample time point: patch test 2, 6 weeks after DPC sensitization. Treatment of the sample: therapeutic diphenylcyclopropenone sensitization with weekly scalp DPC. This clonotype was counted a few times. Germline lookup yields CDR1 MNHEY and CDR2 SMNVEV (reference sequence). This CDR3 is built from 13 residues. Trimming stripped 3 bases from V and 5 bases from J, with 8 bases between.

This clonotype was obtained from a woman aged 45-65 years with alopecia areata. Some clones in this sample may be carry-over from other donors' samples. The sample was whole blood, taken in connection with sensitization to the hapten diphenylcyclopropenone (DPC). This chain links TRBV27 with TRBJ1-5, with a possible D match to TRBD1 (6 bases). In DNA, the CDR3 is TGTGCCAGCAGTTTCCACAGGGATCAGCCCCAGCATTTT. This codes for CASSFHRDQPQHF.